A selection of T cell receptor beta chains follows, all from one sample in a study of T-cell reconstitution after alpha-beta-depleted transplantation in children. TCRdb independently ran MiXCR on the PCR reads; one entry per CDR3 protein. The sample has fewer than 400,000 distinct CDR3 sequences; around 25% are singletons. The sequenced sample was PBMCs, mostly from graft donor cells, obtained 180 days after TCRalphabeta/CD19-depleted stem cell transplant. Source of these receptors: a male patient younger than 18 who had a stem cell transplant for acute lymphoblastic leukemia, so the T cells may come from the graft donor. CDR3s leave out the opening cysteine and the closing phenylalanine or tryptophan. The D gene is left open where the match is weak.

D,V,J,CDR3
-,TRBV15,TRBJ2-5,ATSNGLLETQY
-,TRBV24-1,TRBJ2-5,ATSDHTRTMGETQY
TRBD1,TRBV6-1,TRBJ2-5,ASPDRNQETQY
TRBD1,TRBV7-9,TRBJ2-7,ASSVGQTYEQY
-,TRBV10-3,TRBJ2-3,AISPGATQY
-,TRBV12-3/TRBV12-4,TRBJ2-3,ASSFERPTDTQY
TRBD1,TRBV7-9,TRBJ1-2,ASSSLATGTGYGYT
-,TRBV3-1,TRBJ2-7,ASSHLTEQY
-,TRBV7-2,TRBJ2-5,ASSLQAGHQETQY
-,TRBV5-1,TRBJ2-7,ASSLYRTAGYEQY
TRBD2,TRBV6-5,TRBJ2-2,ASSLSGVNTGELF
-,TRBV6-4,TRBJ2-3,ASSDGLESDTQY
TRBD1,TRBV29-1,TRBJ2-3,SVEPWTGGRTDTQY
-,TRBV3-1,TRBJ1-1,ASSQGEDTEAF
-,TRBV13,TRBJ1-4,ASSLPDGQETEKLF
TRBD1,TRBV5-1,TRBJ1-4,ASSWDSEKLF
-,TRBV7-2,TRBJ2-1,ASSEMVTDPYNEQF
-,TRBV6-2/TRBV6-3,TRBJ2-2,ASSYLAALGELF
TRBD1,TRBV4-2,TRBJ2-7,ASSQTDRSSYEQY
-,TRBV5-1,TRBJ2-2,ASSLGTLSNTGELF
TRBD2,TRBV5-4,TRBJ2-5,ASSFIAGEGETQY
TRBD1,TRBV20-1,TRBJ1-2,SATGTGSNYGYT
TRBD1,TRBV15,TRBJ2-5,ATGRQGVQETQY
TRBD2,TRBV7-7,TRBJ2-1,ASSSTSGRASEQF
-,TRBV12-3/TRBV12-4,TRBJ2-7,ASSLDYWQFKQY